A single sample gave rise to the 13 T cell receptor beta chains below, sequenced in a study of cytomegalovirus exposure and HLA in healthy donors. The PCR had 60 Vbeta and 13 Jbeta primers. Some clones are missing from TCRdb's copy, which holds only in-frame ones; the method was immunoSEQ multiplex PCR. The sample contains 150,000 or so clones, over 65% of which appear only once. Sequenced sample: PBMCs. The receptor set was obtained from a man between 18 and 35 years old in good health and CMV-seropositive.

The gene calls are TRBV4-2 and TRBJ2-7, with 15 bases lining up with TRBD2. The CDR3 runs to 18 residues. Trimming cost V 4 bases and J 2 bases; bases outside gene matches: 9. Germline V gene lookup returns CDR1 LGHNA and CDR2 YNFKEQ. CDR3 DNA sequence: TGTGCCAGCAGCCCCCAGAGGACTAGCGGGGGGGCGGCCTACGAGCAGTACTTC. It yields the protein CASSPQRTSGGAAYEQYF.

This chain links TRBV7-6 with TRBJ2-7, with D maybe TRBD1 (5 bases). Trimming left V 3 bases short and J 5 bases short, with 17 bases between. This CDR3 is built from 15 residues. CDR1 is SGHVS, CDR2 FNYEAQ, per germline. In nucleotides, the CDR3 is TGTGCCAGCAGCTTGACCGACAGCCTCCCCCACGAGCAGTACTTC. Its translation is CASSLTDSLPHEQYF.

The chain couples TRBV6-5 to TRBJ1-5, with 12 bases matching TRBD1. The CDR3 runs to 16 residues. Germline-derived CDR1 and CDR2 are MNHEY and SVGAGI. Trimming removed 0 bases from V and 7 bases from J; junction bases left unmatched: 4. For the CDR3, the DNA is TGTGCCAGCAGTTACTCGGGGACAGGGGGCGGACAGCCCCAGCATTTT. This translates into CASSYSGTGGGQPQHF.

By its share, this clone is medium-sized. The chain carries TRBV4-1 and TRBJ1-4, with TRBD1 identical over 7 bases. The CDR3 extends over 16 amino acids. V shed 0 bases, J shed 7 bases, and the junction held 8 bases outside the gene matches. Germline assignment: CDR1 MGHRA and CDR2 YSYEKL. This CDR3 is CASSQELDRVGEKLFF. The CDR3 coding sequence is TGCGCCAGCAGCCAAGAACTTGACAGGGTTGGTGAAAAACTGTTTTTT.

J is TRBJ2-1 and V is TRBV7-9; 7 positions match TRBD2. V was clipped by 0 bases and J by 3 bases; unmatched bases: 2. The CDR3 is made up of 15 amino acids. Per the germline V gene, CDR1 is SEHNR and CDR2 is FQNEAQ (reference sequence). The CDR3 nucleotides are TGTGCCAGCAGCTTAGCGGGAGGGGACTACAATGAGCAGTTCTTC. It codes for CASSLAGGDYNEQFF.

This chain joins TRBV15 and TRBJ1-5; 7 nucleotides agree with TRBD1. The V and J ends lost 6 bases and 3 bases, in that order; junction bases with no gene match: 2. CDR1 and CDR2 from the germline V gene are LNHNV and YYDKDF (reference sequence). The CDR3 covers 13 residues. CDR3: CATRGQHNQPQHF. CDR3 in DNA: TGTGCCACCAGGGGACAGCACAATCAGCCCCAGCATTTT.

CDR3: CAFRGRGGGETQYF. The CDR3 nucleotides are TGTGCCTTCAGAGGGAGGGGGGGAGGCGAGACCCAGTACTTC. The chain employs TRBV30 and TRBJ2-5, with D tentatively TRBD2 (7 bases). Per the germline V gene, CDR1 is GTSNPN and CDR2 is SVGIG (reference sequence). The CDR3 covers 14 residues. The V end lost 7 bases, the J end lost 5 bases, and 20 bases lay between the germline ends.

The V call is TRBV11-1, the J call TRBJ1-5; the match to TRBD1 covers 9 bases. V lost 5 bases, J lost 6 bases, and 2 bases stayed unmatched. CDR1 and CDR2 (germline): SGHAT, FQDESV (reference sequence). CDR3 length: 13 amino acids. The CDR3 sequence is CASSTDRGQPQHF. The CDR3 DNA reads as TGTGCCAGCAGCACGGACAGGGGTCAGCCCCAGCATTTT.

This clone appeared a single time. The rearrangement links TRBV12-5 to TRBJ2-2, with D hard to call. V was trimmed by 0 bases and J by 3 bases, leaving 8 bases between them. CDR1 is LGHNT, CDR2 FRNRAP, per germline. The CDR3 is made up of 15 amino acids. This chain's CDR3 is CASGLVAGYTGELFF. In nucleotides, the CDR3 is TGTGCTAGTGGTTTGGTAGCAGGCTACACCGGGGAGCTGTTTTTT.

The CDR3 nucleotides are TGTGCCAGCAGCTTTCTGAGACTAGCGGGAGTGGGGCAAGAGACCCAGTACTTC. This sequence encodes CASSFLRLAGVGQETQYF. V and J are TRBV11-1 and TRBJ2-5, with TRBD2 matching 12 bases. V was pared by 3 bases and J by 2 bases, with 10 bases of the junction left unmatched. Germline CDR1 and CDR2: SGHAT and FQDESV (reference sequence). This CDR3 region has 18 residues.

The chain recombines TRBV7-2 with TRBJ2-1, with D possibly being TRBD1 (7 bases). Germline V gives CDR1 SGHTA, CDR2 FQGNSA. The CDR3 covers 16 residues. The V and J ends lost 1 base and 7 bases respectively, with 17 bases between them. The DNA for the CDR3 is TGTGCCAGCAGCTTAGTGCAGGGCAGGGGGGAGAATGAGCAGTTCTTC. Protein product: CASSLVQGRGENEQFF. Full variable domain (missing parts from reference TRBV7-2 and TRBJ2-1): GAGVSQSPSNKVTEKGKDVELRCDPISGHTALYWYRQSLGQGLEFLIYFQGNSAPDKSGLPSDRFSAERTGGSVSTLTIQRTQQEDSAVYLCASSLVQGRGENEQFFGPGTRLTVL.

This chain uses TRBV6-6 with TRBJ2-2; D is perhaps TRBD1 (7 bases). The V and J ends lost 8 bases and 4 bases respectively, with 8 bases between them. Germline V gives CDR1 MNHNY, CDR2 SVGAGI (reference sequence). The CDR3 is 12 amino acids. The CDR3 DNA is TGTGCCAGCCAGGGGGGCACCGGGGAGCTGTTTTTT. Translation: CASQGGTGELFF.

This clone is medium-sized (0.01 to 0.1%) by share. This chain joins TRBV6-1 and TRBJ1-2; 10 bases match TRBD1. CDR1 MNHNS and CDR2 SASEGT come from the germline V gene. The CDR3 runs to 16 residues. Unmatched junction bases numbered 4, after V lost 1 base and J lost 2 bases. The CDR3 protein is CASSEDSGQGNYGYTF. CDR3 bases: TGTGCCAGCAGTGAAGACTCGGGACAGGGGAACTATGGCTACACCTTC.